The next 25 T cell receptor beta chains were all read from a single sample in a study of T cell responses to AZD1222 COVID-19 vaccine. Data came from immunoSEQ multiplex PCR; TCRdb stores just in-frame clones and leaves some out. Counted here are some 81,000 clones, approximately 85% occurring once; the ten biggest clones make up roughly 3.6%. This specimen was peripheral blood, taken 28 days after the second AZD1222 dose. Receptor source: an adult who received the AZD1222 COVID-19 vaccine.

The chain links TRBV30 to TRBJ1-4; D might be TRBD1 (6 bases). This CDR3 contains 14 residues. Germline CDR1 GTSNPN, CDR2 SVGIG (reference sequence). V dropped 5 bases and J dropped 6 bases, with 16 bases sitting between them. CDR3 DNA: TGTGCCTGGGGGAGACAGGAGTGGGATGAAAAACTGTTTTTT. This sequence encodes CAWGRQEWDEKLFF.

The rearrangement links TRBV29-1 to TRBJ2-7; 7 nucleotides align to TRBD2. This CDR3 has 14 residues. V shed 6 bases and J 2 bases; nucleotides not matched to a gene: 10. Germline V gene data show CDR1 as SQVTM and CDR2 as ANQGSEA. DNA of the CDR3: TGCAGCGTGGAGGGACTAAGCGGAACCTACGAGCAGTACTTC. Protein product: CSVEGLSGTYEQYF.

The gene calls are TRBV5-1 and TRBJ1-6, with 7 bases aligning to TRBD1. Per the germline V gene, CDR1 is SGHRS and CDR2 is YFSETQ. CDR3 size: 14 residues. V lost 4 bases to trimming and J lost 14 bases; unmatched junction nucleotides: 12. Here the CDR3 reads CASSPTGDAVTLHF. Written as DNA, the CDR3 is TGCGCCAGCAGCCCAACAGGGGACGCAGTGACCCTCCACTTT.

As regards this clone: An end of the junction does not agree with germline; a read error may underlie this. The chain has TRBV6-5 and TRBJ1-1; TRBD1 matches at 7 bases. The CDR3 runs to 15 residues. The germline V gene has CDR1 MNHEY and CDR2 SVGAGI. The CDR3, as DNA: TGTGCCAGCAGCCGACAGGGTTTCTTGAACTCTGAAGCTTTCTTT. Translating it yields CASSRQGFLNSEAFF.

CDR3 nucleotides: TGTGCCAGTAGTATGCAGGGTACCTACAATGAGCAGTTCTTC. Its translation is CASSMQGTYNEQFF. V usage is TRBV19 and J usage is TRBJ2-1, with D possibly matching TRBD1 (5 bases). The V gene lost 3 bases and the J gene lost 2 bases, with 8 bases spanning the gap. The CDR3 has 14 residues. The germline gives CDR1 LNHDA, CDR2 SQIVND (reference sequence).

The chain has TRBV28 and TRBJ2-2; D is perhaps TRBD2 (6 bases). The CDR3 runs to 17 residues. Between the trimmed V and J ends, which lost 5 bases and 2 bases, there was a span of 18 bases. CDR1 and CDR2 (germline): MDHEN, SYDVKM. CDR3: CASSKQVGTLNTGELFF. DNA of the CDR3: TGTGCCAGCAGTAAACAAGTCGGGACTCTTAACACCGGGGAGCTGTTTTTT.

CDR3 DNA: TGTGCCACCAGCAGAGGAGCGGGGGGGCAAACCGGGGAGCTGTTTTTT. Translated, it gives CATSRGAGGQTGELFF. The chain combines TRBV15 with TRBJ2-2, with 10 bases identical to TRBD2. The CDR3 runs to 16 residues. CDR1 LNHNV and CDR2 YYDKDF come from the germline V gene (reference sequence). Trimming cost V 1 base and J 5 bases; bases outside gene matches: 4.

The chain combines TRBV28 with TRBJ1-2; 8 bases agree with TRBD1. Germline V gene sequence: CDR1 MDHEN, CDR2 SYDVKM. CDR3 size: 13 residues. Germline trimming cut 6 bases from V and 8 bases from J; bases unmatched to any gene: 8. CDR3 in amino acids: CASRLNRGNGYTF. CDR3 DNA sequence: TGTGCCAGCAGGTTAAACAGGGGGAACGGCTACACCTTC.

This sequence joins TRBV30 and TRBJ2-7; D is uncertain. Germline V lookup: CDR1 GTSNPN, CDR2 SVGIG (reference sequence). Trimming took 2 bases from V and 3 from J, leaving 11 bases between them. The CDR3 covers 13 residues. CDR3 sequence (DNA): TGTGCCTGGAGTTCGCGGTTCCGCTACGAGCAGTACTTC. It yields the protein CAWSSRFRYEQYF.

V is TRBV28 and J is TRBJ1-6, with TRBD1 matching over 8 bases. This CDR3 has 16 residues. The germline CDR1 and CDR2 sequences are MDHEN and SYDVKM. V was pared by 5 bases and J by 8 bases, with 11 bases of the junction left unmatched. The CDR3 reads CASSPPGRGPDSPLHF. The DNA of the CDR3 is TGTGCCAGCAGTCCCCCAGGCAGGGGGCCTGATTCACCCCTCCACTTT. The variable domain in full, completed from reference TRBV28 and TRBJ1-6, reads DVKVTQSSRYLVKRTGEKVFLECVQDMDHENMFWYRQDPGLGLRLIYFSYDVKMKEKGDIPEGYSVSREKKERFSLILESASTNQTSMYLCASSPPGRGPDSPLHFGNGTRLTVT.

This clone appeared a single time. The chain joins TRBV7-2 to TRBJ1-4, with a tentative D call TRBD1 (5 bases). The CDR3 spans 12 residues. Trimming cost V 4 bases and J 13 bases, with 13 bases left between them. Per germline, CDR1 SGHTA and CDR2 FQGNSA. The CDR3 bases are TGTGCCAGCAGCTCAATAGGACAACCACTGTTTTTT. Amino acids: CASSSIGQPLFF.

The DNA of the CDR3 is TGTGCCAGCTCTGTGGAGGGCAATCAGCCCCAGCATTTT. Its translation: CASSVEGNQPQHF. The genes are TRBV18 and TRBJ1-5; D is uncertain. The CDR3 has 13 residues. Trimming stripped 6 bases from V and 2 bases from J, with 8 bases between. The germline CDR1 and CDR2 sequences are KGHSH and LQKENI.

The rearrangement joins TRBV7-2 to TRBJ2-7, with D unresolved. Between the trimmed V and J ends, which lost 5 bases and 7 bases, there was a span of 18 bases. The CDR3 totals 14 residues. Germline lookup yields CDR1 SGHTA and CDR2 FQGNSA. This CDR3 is CASSLSSGPLEQYF. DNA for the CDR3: TGTGCCAGCAGCCTCTCATCGGGCCCTTTGGAGCAGTACTTC. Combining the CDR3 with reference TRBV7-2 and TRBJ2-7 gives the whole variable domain GAGVSQSPSNKVTEKGKDVELRCDPISGHTALYWYRQSLGQGLEFLIYFQGNSAPDKSGLPSDRFSAERTGGSVSTLTIQRTQQEDSAVYLCASSLSSGPLEQYFGPGTRLTVT.

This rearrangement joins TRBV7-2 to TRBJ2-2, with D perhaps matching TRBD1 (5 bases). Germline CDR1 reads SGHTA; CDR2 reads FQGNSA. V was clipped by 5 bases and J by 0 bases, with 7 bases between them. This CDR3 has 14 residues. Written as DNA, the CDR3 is TGTGCCAGCAGCCCACAGGCGAACACCGGGGAGCTGTTTTTT. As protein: CASSPQANTGELFF.

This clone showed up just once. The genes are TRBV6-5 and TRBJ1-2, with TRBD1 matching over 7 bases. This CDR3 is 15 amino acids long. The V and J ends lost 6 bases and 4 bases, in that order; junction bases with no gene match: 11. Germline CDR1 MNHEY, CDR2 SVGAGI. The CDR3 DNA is TGTGCCAGCAGAACTACGAGACAGGGAGGCTATGGCTACACCTTC. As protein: CASRTTRQGGYGYTF.

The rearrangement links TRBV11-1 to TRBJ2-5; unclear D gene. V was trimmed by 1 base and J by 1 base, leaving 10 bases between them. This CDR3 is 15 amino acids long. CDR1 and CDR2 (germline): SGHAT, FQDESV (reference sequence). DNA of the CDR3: TGTGCCAGCAGCTTAGAAGGCTTTACCCAAGAGACCCAGTACTTC. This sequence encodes CASSLEGFTQETQYF.

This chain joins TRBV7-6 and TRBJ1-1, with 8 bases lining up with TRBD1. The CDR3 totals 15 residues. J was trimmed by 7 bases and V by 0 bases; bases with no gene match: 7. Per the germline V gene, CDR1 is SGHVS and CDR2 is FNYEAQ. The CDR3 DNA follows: TGTGCCAGCAGCTTAGCCCCGCAGGGGGCAAATGAAGCTTTCTTT. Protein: CASSLAPQGANEAFF.

As DNA, the CDR3 is TGTGCCAGTAAGAGGACAGGGACCTACAATGAGCAGTTCTTC. This gives the protein CASKRTGTYNEQFF. The J gene is TRBJ2-1, the V gene TRBV19; 8 nucleotides match TRBD1. The ends lost 7 bases at V and 2 bases at J; junction bases unmatched: 4. The CDR3 covers 14 residues. From germline, CDR1 is LNHDA and CDR2 SQIVND (reference sequence).

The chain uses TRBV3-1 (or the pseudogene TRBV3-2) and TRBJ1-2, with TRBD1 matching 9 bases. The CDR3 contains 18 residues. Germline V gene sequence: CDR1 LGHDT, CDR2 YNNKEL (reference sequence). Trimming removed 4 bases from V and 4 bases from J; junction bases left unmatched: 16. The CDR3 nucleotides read TGTGCCAGCAGCCGGGACGTCCCGGGACAGGGAAGGTTCTATGGCTACACCTTC. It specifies CASSRDVPGQGRFYGYTF.

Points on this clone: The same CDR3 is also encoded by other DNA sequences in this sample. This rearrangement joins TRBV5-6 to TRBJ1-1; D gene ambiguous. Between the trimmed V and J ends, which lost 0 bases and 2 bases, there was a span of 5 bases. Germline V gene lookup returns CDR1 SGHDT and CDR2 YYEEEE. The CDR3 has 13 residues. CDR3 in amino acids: CASSLGPNTEAFF. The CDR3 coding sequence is TGTGCCAGCAGCTTGGGACCCAACACTGAAGCTTTCTTT.

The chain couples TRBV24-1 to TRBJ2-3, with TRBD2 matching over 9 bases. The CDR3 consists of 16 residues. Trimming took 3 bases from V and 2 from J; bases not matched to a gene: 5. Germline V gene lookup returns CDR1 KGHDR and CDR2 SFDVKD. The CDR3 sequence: CATSDVSGSNTDTQYF. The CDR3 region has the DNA TGTGCCACCAGTGATGTTAGCGGGAGCAACACAGATACGCAGTATTTT.

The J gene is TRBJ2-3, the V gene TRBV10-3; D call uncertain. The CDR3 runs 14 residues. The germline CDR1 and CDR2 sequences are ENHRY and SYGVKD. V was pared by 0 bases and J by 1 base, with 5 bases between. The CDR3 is CAISESTGTDTQYF. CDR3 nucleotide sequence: TGTGCCATCAGTGAGTCGACGGGCACAGATACGCAGTATTTT.

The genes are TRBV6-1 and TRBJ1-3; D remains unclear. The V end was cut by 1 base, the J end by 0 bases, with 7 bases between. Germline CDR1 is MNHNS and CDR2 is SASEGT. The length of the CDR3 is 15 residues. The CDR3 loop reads CASSEGLYSGNTIYF. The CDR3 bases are TGTGCCAGCAGTGAAGGGCTCTACTCTGGAAACACCATATATTTT.

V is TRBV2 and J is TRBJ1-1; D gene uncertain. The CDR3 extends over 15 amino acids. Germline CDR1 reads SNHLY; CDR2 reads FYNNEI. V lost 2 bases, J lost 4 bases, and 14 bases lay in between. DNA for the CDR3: TGTGCCAGCAGTGAACCCGGGCTAGCGGGCACTGAAGCTTTCTTT. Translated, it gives CASSEPGLAGTEAFF. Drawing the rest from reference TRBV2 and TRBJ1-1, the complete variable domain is EPEVTQTPSHQVTQMGQEVILRCVPISNHLYFYWYRQILGQKVEFLVSFYNNEISEKSEIFDDQFSVERPDGSNFTLKIRSTKLEDSAMYFCASSEPGLAGTEAFFGQGTRLTVV.

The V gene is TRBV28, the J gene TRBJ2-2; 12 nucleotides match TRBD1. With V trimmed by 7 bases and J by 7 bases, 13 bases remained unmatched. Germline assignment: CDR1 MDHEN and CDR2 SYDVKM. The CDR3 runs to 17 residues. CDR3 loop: CASTKPRDRGHGGELFF. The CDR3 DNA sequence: TGTGCCAGCACCAAACCTCGGGACAGGGGGCACGGCGGGGAGCTGTTTTTT.